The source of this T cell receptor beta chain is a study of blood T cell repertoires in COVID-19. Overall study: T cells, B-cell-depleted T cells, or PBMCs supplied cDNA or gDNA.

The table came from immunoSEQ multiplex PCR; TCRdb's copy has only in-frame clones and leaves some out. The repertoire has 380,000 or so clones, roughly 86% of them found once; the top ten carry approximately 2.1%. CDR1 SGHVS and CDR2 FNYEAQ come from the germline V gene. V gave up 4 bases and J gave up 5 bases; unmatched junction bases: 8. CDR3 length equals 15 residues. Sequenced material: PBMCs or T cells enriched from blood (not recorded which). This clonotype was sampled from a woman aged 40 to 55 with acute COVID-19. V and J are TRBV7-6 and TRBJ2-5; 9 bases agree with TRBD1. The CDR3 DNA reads TGTGCCAGCAGCTCTACGACAGGGGGGTTTGAGACCCAGTACTTC. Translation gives CASSSTTGGFETQYF.